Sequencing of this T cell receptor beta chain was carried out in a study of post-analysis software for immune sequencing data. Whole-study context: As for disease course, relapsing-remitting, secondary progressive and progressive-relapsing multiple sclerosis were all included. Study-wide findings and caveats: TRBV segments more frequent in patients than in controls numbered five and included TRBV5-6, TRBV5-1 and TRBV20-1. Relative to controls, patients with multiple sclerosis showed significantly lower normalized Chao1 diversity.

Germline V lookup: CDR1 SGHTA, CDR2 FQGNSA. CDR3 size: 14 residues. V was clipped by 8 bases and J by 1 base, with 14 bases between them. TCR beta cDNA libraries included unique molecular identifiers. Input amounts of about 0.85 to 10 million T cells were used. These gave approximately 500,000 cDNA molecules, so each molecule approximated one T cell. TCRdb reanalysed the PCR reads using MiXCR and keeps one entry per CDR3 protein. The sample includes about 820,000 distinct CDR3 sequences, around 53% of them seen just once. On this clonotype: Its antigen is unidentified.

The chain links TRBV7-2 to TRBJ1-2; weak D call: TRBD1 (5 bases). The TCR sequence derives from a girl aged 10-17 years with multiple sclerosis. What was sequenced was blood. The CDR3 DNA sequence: TGTGCCAGCGCCAGAACCGACAGTAACTATGGCTACACCTTC. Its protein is CASARTDSNYGYTF.